The present TCR beta chain was sequenced within a study of T cells expressing NK-cell markers. Study as a whole: The eight sequenced donors comprised seven who were HCMV-seropositive and one who was seronegative. The study, taken as a whole, reports: These clonotypes, the leaders elsewhere, also led the CD3+CD56-NKG2C+ fraction in four donors.

Germline V gene sequence: CDR1 SGHKS, CDR2 YYEKEE (reference sequence). The CDR3 runs 14 residues. TCRdb reanalyzed the 5' RACE reads and collapses them to one entry per CDR3 protein, without DNA. The sample yields some 600,000 distinct CDR3 sequences, of which the top ten take up 3% to 4.5%. Worth noting for this clonotype: Its matching antigen is unknown.

The sequencing input was blood T cells: a sorted CD56 or NKG2C T cell subset, CD4+ or CD8+ T cells, or bulk PBMC T cells (not recorded which). The TCR was taken from a man aged 18 to 30 in good health. This chain joins TRBV5-5 and TRBJ2-1; TCRdb names TRBD1, which stays unverified in the absence of DNA. The CDR3 loop is CASSLAGRDNEQFF.